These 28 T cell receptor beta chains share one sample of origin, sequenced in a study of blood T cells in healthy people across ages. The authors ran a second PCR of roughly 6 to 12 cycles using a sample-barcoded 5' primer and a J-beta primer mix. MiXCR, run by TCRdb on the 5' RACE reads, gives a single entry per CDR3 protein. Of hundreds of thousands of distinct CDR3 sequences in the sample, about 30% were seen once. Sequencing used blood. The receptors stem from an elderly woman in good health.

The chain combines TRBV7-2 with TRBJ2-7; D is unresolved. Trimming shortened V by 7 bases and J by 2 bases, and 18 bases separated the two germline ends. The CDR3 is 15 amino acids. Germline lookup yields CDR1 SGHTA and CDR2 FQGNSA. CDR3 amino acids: CASILSPLGPYEQYF. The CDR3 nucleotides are TGTGCCAGCATCCTTTCCCCTCTAGGGCCCTACGAGCAGTACTTC.

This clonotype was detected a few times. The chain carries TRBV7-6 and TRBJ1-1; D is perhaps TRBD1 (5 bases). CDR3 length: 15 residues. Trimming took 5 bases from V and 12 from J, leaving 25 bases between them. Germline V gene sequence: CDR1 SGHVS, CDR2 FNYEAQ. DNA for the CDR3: TGTGCCAGCAGCCCGGTGGCAGGGCTTTACCACACACCTTTCTTT. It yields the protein CASSPVAGLYHTPFF.

CDR3 region: CASSPRVRGQGNTGELFF. For the CDR3, the DNA is TGTGCCAGCAGCCCTCGGGTTCGGGGACAGGGGAACACCGGGGAGCTGTTTTTT. The chain is built from TRBV7-2 and TRBJ2-2, with 9 bases fitting TRBD1. CDR1 is SGHTA, CDR2 FQGNSA, per germline. V dropped 5 bases and J dropped 1; count of bases not matched to a gene: 11. The length of the CDR3 is 18 residues. The full variable domain, in which reference TRBV7-2 and TRBJ2-2 provide the parts outside the CDR3, is GAGVSQSPSNKVTEKGKDVELRCDPISGHTALYWYRQSLGQGLEFLIYFQGNSAPDKSGLPSDRFSAERTGGSVSTLTIQRTQQEDSAVYLCASSPRVRGQGNTGELFFGEGSRLTVL.

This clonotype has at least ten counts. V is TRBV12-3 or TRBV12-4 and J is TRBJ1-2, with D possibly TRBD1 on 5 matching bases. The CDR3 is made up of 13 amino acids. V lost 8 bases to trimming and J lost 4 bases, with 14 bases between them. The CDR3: CASAGTASYGYTF. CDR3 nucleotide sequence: TGTGCCAGCGCTGGGACGGCCAGCTATGGCTACACCTTC.

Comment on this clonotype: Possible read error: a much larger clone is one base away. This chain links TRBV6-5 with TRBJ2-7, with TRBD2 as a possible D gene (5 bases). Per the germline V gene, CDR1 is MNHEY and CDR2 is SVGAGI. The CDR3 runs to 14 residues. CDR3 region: CAGSYGRQSYEQYF. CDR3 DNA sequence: TGTGCCGGCAGTTATGGGAGACAATCCTACGAGCAGTACTTC.

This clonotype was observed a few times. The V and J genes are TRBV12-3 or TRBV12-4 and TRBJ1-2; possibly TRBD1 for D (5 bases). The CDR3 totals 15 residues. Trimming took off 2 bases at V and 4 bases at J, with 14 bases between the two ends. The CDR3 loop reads CASSLRAGMRYGYTF. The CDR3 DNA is TGTGCCAGCAGTTTAAGGGCAGGGATGCGCTATGGCTACACCTTC.

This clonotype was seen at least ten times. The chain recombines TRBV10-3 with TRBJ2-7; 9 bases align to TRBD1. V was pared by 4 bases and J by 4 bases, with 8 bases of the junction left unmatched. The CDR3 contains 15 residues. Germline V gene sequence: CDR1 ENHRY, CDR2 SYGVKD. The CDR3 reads CAISVPGTGRYEQYF. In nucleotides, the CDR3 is TGTGCCATCAGTGTACCGGGGACAGGGAGGTACGAGCAGTACTTC.

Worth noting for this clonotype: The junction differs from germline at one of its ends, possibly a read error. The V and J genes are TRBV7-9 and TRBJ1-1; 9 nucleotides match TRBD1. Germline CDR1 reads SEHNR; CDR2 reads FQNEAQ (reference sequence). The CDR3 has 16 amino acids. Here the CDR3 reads CAGSSEIGTGRAEAFF. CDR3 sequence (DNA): TGTGCCGGCAGCTCCGAAATCGGGACAGGGAGGGCTGAAGCTTTCTTT.

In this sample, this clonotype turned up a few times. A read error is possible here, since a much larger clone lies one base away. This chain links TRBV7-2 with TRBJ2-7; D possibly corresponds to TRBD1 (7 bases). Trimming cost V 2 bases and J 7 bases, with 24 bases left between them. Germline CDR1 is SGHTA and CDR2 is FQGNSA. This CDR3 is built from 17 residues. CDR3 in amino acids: CASSLRLGGQIYNEQYF. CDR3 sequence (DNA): TGTGCCAGCAGCTTAAGGTTGGGGGGACAGATCTACAATGAGCAGTACTTC.

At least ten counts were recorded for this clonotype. CDR3 loop: CASSPGPRAYEQYF. In DNA, the CDR3 is TGTGCCAGCAGCCCCGGGCCACGGGCGTACGAGCAGTACTTC. The V and J genes are TRBV11-2 and TRBJ2-7; D not certain. Germline loops: CDR1 SGHAT, CDR2 FQNNGV. The length of the CDR3 is 14 residues. V lost 5 bases and J lost 4, with 15 bases in between.

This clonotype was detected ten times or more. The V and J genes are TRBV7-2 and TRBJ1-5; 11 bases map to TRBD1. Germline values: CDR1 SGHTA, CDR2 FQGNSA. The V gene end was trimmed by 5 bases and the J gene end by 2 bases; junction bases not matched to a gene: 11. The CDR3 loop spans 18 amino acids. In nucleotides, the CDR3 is TGTGCCAGCAGCCCTCGAAGGACAGGGGGCAGTCGCAATCAGCCCCAGCATTTT. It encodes CASSPRRTGGSRNQPQHF.

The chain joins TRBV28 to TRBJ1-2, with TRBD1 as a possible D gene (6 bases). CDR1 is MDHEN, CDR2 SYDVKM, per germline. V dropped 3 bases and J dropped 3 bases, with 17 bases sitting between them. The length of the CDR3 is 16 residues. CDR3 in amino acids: CASSLDAKGGYYGYTF. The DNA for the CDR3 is TGTGCCAGCAGTTTGGATGCGAAAGGGGGGTACTATGGCTACACCTTC.

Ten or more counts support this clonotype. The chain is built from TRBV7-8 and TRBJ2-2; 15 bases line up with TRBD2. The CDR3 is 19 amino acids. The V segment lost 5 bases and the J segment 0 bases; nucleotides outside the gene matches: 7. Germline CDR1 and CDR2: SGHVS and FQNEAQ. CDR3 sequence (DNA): TGTGCCAGCAGCGGGGGACTAGCGGGGGGTAATACGAACACCGGGGAGCTGTTTTTT. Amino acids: CASSGGLAGGNTNTGELFF.

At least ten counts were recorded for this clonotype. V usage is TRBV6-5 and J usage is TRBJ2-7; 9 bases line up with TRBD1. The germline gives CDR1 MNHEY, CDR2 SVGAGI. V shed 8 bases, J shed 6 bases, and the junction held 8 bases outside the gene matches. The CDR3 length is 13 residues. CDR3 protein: CASLDRGVGEQYF. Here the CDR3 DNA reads TGTGCCAGCCTGGACAGGGGAGTAGGCGAGCAGTACTTC.

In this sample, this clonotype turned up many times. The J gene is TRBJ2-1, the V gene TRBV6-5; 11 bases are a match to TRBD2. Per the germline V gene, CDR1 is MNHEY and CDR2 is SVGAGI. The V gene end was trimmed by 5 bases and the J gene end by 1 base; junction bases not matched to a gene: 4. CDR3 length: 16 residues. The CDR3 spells CASSATSGGSYNEQFF. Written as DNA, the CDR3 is TGTGCCAGCAGTGCTACTAGCGGGGGTTCCTACAATGAGCAGTTCTTC.

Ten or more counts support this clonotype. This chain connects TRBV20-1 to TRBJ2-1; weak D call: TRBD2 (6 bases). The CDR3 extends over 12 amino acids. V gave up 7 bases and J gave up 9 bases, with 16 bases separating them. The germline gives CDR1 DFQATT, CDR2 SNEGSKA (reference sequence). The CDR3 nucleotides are TGCAGTGAGGAAGCGGGTGATGGTGAGCAGTTCTTC. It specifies CSEEAGDGEQFF.

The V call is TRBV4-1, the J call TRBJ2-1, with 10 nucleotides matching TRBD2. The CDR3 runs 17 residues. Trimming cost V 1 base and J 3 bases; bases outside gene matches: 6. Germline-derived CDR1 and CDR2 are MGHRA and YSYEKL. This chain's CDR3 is CASSQGISGGIYNEQFF. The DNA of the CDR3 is TGCGCCAGCAGCCAAGGGATTAGCGGGGGGATCTACAATGAGCAGTTCTTC.

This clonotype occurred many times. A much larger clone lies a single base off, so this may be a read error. In DNA, the CDR3 is TGTGCCAGCAGCTTTGGGCGCACAGATACGCAGTATTTT. It translates to CASSFGRTDTQYF. The V and J genes are TRBV11-2 and TRBJ2-3; D gene unclear. Trimming removed 3 bases at V and 1 base at J, with 5 bases between. Germline V gene data show CDR1 as SGHAT and CDR2 as FQNNGV. This CDR3 contains 13 residues.

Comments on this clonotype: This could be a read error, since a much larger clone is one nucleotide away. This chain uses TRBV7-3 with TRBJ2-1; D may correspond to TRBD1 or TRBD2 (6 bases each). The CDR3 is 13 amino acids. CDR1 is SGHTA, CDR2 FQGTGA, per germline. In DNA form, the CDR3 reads TGTACCAGCAGCTTAGGGGGGATCTATGAGCAGTTCTTC. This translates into CTSSLGGIYEQFF.

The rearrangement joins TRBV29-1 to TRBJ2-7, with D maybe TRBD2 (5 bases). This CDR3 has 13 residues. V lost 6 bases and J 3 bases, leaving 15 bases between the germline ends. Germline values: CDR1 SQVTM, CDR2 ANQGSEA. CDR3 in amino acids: CSVRPGESYEQYF. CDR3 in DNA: TGCAGCGTCCGACCCGGGGAAAGCTACGAGCAGTACTTC.

CDR3 sequence (DNA): TGTGCCAGCAGCTTAGAGGCAGCGGGAGGGGGGACGCAGTATTTT. It is translated as CASSLEAAGGGTQYF. The chain combines TRBV7-2 with TRBJ2-3, with 10 bases that match TRBD2. V shed 1 base and J 9 bases; nucleotides not matched to a gene: 7. The CDR3 runs to 15 residues. From germline, CDR1 is SGHTA and CDR2 FQGNSA.

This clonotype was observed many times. The CDR3: CASSNRQRTDTQYF. The CDR3 DNA follows: TGTGCCAGTAGTAATCGGCAGCGCACAGATACGCAGTATTTT. This sequence joins TRBV19 and TRBJ2-3; no definite D call. Germline V lookup: CDR1 LNHDA, CDR2 SQIVND (reference sequence). The CDR3 has 14 amino acids. V was pared by 4 bases and J by 1 base, with 9 bases between.

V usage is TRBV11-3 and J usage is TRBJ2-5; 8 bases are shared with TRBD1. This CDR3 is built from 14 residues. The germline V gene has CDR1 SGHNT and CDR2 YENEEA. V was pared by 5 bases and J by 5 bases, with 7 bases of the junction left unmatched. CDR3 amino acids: CASSLGDRPETQYF. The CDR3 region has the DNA TGTGCCAGCAGCCTGGGGGACAGGCCGGAGACCCAGTACTTC. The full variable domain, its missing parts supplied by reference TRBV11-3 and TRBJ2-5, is EAGVVQSPRYKIIEKKQPVAFWCNPISGHNTLYWYLQNLGQGPELLIRYENEEAVDDSQLPKDRFSAERLKGVDSTLKIQPAELGDSAVYLCASSLGDRPETQYFGPGTRLLVL.

The CDR3, as DNA: TGTGCCAGCAGTGAAGGGTCCAGGATGGGCACAGATACGCAGTATTTT. Protein product: CASSEGSRMGTDTQYF. The chain recombines TRBV2 with TRBJ2-3; D is undetermined. The CDR3 consists of 16 residues. The germline V gene has CDR1 SNHLY and CDR2 FYNNEI. V shed 1 base and J shed 1 base, with 12 bases lying between them.

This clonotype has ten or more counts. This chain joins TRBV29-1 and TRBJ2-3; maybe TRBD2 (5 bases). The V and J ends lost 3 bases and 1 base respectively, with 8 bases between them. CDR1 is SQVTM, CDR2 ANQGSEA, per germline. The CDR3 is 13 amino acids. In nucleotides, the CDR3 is TGCAGCGTTGATGTGCGGGGCACAGATACGCAGTATTTT. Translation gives CSVDVRGTDTQYF.

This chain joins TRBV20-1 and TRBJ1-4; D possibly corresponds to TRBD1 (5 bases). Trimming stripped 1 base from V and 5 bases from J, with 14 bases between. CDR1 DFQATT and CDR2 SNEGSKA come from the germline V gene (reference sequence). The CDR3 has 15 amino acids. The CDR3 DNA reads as TGCAGTGCTAGAGGGGCAGGGAACGAGAATGAAAAACTGTTTTTT. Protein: CSARGAGNENEKLFF.

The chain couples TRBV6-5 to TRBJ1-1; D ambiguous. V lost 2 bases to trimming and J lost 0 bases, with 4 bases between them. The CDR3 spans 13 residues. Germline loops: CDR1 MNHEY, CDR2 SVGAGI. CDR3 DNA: TGTGCCAGCAGTTACGCCATGAACACTGAAGCTTTCTTT. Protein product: CASSYAMNTEAFF.

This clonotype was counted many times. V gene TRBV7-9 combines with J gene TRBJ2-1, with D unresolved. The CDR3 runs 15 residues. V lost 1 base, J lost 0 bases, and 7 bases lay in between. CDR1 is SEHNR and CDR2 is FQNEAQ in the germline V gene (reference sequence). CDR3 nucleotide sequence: TGTGCCAGCAGCTTAGGTGAGAGCTCCTACAATGAGCAGTTCTTC. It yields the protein CASSLGESSYNEQFF. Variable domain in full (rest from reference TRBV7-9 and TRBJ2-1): DTGVSQNPRHKITKRGQNVTFRCDPISEHNRLYWYRQTLGQGPEFLTYFQNEAQLEKSRLLSDRFSAERPKGSFSTLEIQRTEQGDSAMYLCASSLGESSYNEQFFGPGTRLTVL.